Presented here are 17 T cell receptor beta chains from one specimen sequenced in a study of cytomegalovirus exposure and HLA in healthy donors. In the PCR, 60 Vbeta and 13 Jbeta primers were used. Sequencing was performed with immunoSEQ multiplex PCR; in TCRdb, only in-frame clones are kept and a portion is missing. The sample consists of fewer than 150,000 clones, around 78% of them appearing once. The sample comprised PBMCs. These receptors all stem from a woman aged 40 to 55 in good health and CMV-seropositive.

The sample holds a few counts of this clone. The gene calls are TRBV6-5 and TRBJ2-2, with a tentative D call TRBD2 (6 bases). The V end lost 10 bases, the J end lost 2 bases, and 14 bases lay between the germline ends. Germline V gene data show CDR1 as MNHEY and CDR2 as SVGAGI. The CDR3 sequence is 14 residues long. The CDR3 region is CATARDLNTGELFF. DNA of the CDR3: TGTGCCACGGCACGGGACTTAAACACCGGGGAGCTGTTTTTT.

The chain's CDR3 is CASSRLPGLAGNTGELFF. For the CDR3, the DNA is TGTGCCAGCAGCCGATTACCCGGACTAGCGGGGAACACCGGGGAGCTGTTTTTT. V gene TRBV14 combines with J gene TRBJ2-2; 11 bases agree with TRBD2. Trimming took 4 bases from V and 1 from J; bases not matched to a gene: 8. This CDR3 is built from 18 residues. Germline loops: CDR1 SGHDN, CDR2 FVKESK.

V and J are TRBV6-6 and TRBJ2-7; 7 bases line up with TRBD1. Germline CDR1 and CDR2: MNHNY and SVGAGI (reference sequence). CDR3 length: 13 residues. The V gene end was trimmed by 4 bases and the J gene end by 5 bases; junction bases not matched to a gene: 5. The CDR3: CASSSSTGNEQYF. CDR3 DNA: TGTGCCAGCAGTTCCTCGACAGGGAACGAGCAGTACTTC.

This clone showed up just a few times. The chain carries TRBV5-1 and TRBJ2-2; TRBD2 aligns across 8 bases. The germline gives CDR1 SGHRS, CDR2 YFSETQ. V shed 4 bases, J shed 0 bases, and the junction held 8 bases outside the gene matches. This CDR3 spans 17 amino acids. This CDR3 reads CASSIREGPANTGELFF. The DNA for the CDR3 is TGCGCCAGCAGCATCCGGGAGGGCCCCGCGAACACCGGGGAGCTGTTTTTT.

The chain is built from TRBV27 and TRBJ1-6; tentatively, D is TRBD1 (6 bases). CDR1 is MNHEY and CDR2 is SMNVEV in the germline V gene (reference sequence). The V end lost 5 bases, the J end lost 5 bases, and 10 bases lay between the germline ends. The CDR3 spans 14 residues. The DNA of the CDR3 is TGTGCCAGCAGTCAGGGGATCGATAATTCACCCCTCCACTTT. Its protein is CASSQGIDNSPLHF.

The chain is built from TRBV10-3 and TRBJ2-3; the D is unclear. CDR3 length: 13 amino acids. The V end lost 8 bases, the J end lost 4 bases, and 13 bases lay between the germline ends. Germline assignment: CDR1 ENHRY and CDR2 SYGVKD. Here the CDR3 DNA reads TGTGCCATCGGTGCTAGTAGTTCAGATACGCAGTATTTT. The encoded protein is CAIGASSSDTQYF.

This sequence joins TRBV2 and TRBJ2-7; D is possibly TRBD2 (5 bases). CDR3 size: 13 residues. The V end lost 6 bases, the J end lost 7 bases, and 16 bases lay between the germline ends. The germline CDR1 and CDR2 sequences are SNHLY and FYNNEI. For the CDR3, the DNA is TGTGCCAGCAGCCCGACATCTCCGGGGGAGCAGTACTTC. This translates into CASSPTSPGEQYF.

This clone was observed a handful of times. The chain carries TRBV19 and TRBJ1-1, with D possibly TRBD1 on 6 matching bases. Trimming took off 3 bases at V and 0 bases at J, with 8 bases between the two ends. Germline assignment: CDR1 LNHDA and CDR2 SQIVND (reference sequence). The CDR3 length is 14 residues. CDR3 nucleotides: TGTGCCAGTAGTATTACAGGGATGAACACTGAAGCTTTCTTT. This sequence encodes CASSITGMNTEAFF.

This clone came up a few times. V and J are TRBV28 and TRBJ2-1, with TRBD1 matching over 8 bases. V trimming: 6 bases; J trimming: 4 bases; junction bases outside the gene matches: 5. This CDR3 has 14 amino acids. Germline V lookup: CDR1 MDHEN, CDR2 SYDVKM. CDR3 nucleotide sequence: TGTGCCAGCAGATCGGGACAGGCGTACAATGAGCAGTTCTTC. Protein: CASRSGQAYNEQFF.

The DNA of the CDR3 is TGCGCCAGCTCCCCGTGGGGCGCTTACTACGAGCAGTACTTC. Translated: CASSPWGAYYEQYF. This chain joins TRBV5-1 and TRBJ2-7, with D tentatively TRBD1 (5 bases). The V gene lost 7 bases and the J gene lost 3 bases, with 17 bases spanning the gap. CDR1 is SGHRS and CDR2 is YFSETQ in the germline V gene. This CDR3 is 14 amino acids long.

The CDR3 spells CASSSVRAPGELFF. The CDR3 coding sequence is TGTGCCAGCAGCTCCGTCAGGGCCCCCGGGGAGCTGTTTTTT. The chain is built from TRBV5-4 and TRBJ2-2, with D tentatively TRBD1 (5 bases). Germline-derived CDR1 and CDR2 are SGHNT and YYREEE (reference sequence). V lost 3 bases, J lost 6 bases, and 12 bases lay in between. The CDR3 extends over 14 amino acids.

The J gene is TRBJ1-6, the V gene TRBV2; D ambiguous. The CDR3 totals 13 residues. Trimming left V 7 bases short and J 5 bases short, with 9 bases between. Per germline, CDR1 SNHLY and CDR2 FYNNEI. CDR3: CASTNRNNSPLHF. CDR3 coding DNA: TGTGCCAGCACAAACAGAAATAATTCACCCCTCCACTTT.

To note about this clone: Relative to the germline gene, one junction end is altered; a read error may explain this. The chain combines TRBV7-7 with TRBJ2-2; 7 bases are a match to TRBD1. Per the germline V gene, CDR1 is SSHAT and CDR2 is FNYEAQ (reference sequence). The length of the CDR3 is 13 residues. The CDR3 spells CASSPQGDGELFF. CDR3 coding DNA: TGTGCTAGCAGCCCGCAGGGGGACGGGGAGCTGTTTTTT.

The V gene is TRBV19, the J gene TRBJ2-7; TRBD2 matches 10 bases. CDR3 size: 15 residues. The J segment lost 2 bases and the V segment lost 2 bases, leaving 3 bases of the junction unmatched. CDR1 is LNHDA, CDR2 SQIVND, per germline (reference sequence). The CDR3, as DNA: TGTGCCAGTAGTATAAGTCTAGCGGGGGCCTACGAGCAGTACTTC. Its protein is CASSISLAGAYEQYF.

The rearrangement links TRBV28 to TRBJ2-7; TRBD2 is a possible D gene (6 bases). Germline V gives CDR1 MDHEN, CDR2 SYDVKM. This CDR3 comprises 15 residues. Trimming shortened V by 4 bases and J by 6 bases, and 19 bases separated the two germline ends. The CDR3 region has the DNA TGTGCCAGCAGTTCACCCGGACGGGGGTGGGCCGAGCAGTACTTC. Amino acid sequence: CASSSPGRGWAEQYF.

The chain links TRBV15 to TRBJ2-7; the match to TRBD1 covers 8 bases. J lost 2 bases, V lost 5 bases, and 8 bases had no gene match. Germline lookup yields CDR1 LNHNV and CDR2 YYDKDF (reference sequence). CDR3 length: 15 amino acids. The CDR3 region is CATSALKGQAYEQYF. CDR3 nucleotide sequence: TGTGCCACCAGCGCACTTAAGGGACAGGCCTACGAGCAGTACTTC.

V gene TRBV28 combines with J gene TRBJ1-5; D is uncertain. CDR1 MDHEN and CDR2 SYDVKM come from the germline V gene. Trimming removed 3 bases from V and 2 bases from J, with 5 bases in between. The CDR3 runs 13 residues. The CDR3 DNA reads as TGTGCCAGCAGTTTGAGCGGCAATCAGCCCCAGCATTTT. Translation: CASSLSGNQPQHF. The whole variable domain, filled in from reference TRBV28 and TRBJ1-5, reads DVKVTQSSRYLVKRTGEKVFLECVQDMDHENMFWYRQDPGLGLRLIYFSYDVKMKEKGDIPEGYSVSREKKERFSLILESASTNQTSMYLCASSLSGNQPQHFGDGTRLSIL.